A selection of T cell receptor beta chains follows, all from one sample in a study of patients and donors after allogeneic stem cell transplantation. TCRdb itself ran the RT-PCR reads through MiXCR, one entry per CDR3 protein. The sample gives around 200,000 distinct CDR3 sequences, around 40% of which show up once; roughly 11% is in the top ten. Sequencing was carried out using blood, either unsorted or a sorted T cell fraction (not recorded which). The origin of the receptors is a human donor who was either an allogeneic HSCT recipient or a stem cell or donor lymphocyte infusion donor (not recorded which). It is not recorded whose cells these are; they may come from a transplant donor. Each CDR3 is given with its conserved first and last residue. D genes are given only for firm matches. Size is omitted from some rows. Given values are once, few, many or a class for expanded clones.

cdr3_aa | v_call | d_call | j_call | clone_size
CSVSPGGGNQPQHF | TRBV20-1 | . | TRBJ1-5 | few
CAVTRGTGYTF | TRBV2 | . | TRBJ1-2 | few
CASSFLSAEKLFF | TRBV12-3/TRBV12-4 | . | TRBJ1-4 | few
CASSSPGLALQDTQYF | TRBV7-2 | TRBD2 | TRBJ2-3 | .
CASSSSGTATYLYGYTF | TRBV7-6 | TRBD1 | TRBJ1-2 | .
CASSLGAYPPSTDTQYF | TRBV12-3/TRBV12-4 | . | TRBJ2-3 | few
CSASDLRGTENYEQYF | TRBV20-1 | TRBD1 | TRBJ2-7 | .
CASSLPGVRYEQYF | TRBV5-5 | . | TRBJ2-7 | .
CSAHRTSGNTGELFF | TRBV20-1 | TRBD2 | TRBJ2-2 | .
CATSRTALVRDTEAFF | TRBV15 | . | TRBJ1-1 | .
CASSVGQGLYNEQFF | TRBV9 | . | TRBJ2-1 | .
CASSLRLRFPGYEQYF | TRBV5-5 | . | TRBJ2-7 | .
CSVPTGPGNQPQHF | TRBV29-1 | TRBD1 | TRBJ1-5 | .
CASRLVGQGAMVDTQYF | TRBV7-8 | TRBD1 | TRBJ2-3 | .
CASSQGKGSREKLFF | TRBV4-3 | . | TRBJ1-4 | .
CASRTSTSYEQYF | TRBV12-3/TRBV12-4 | . | TRBJ2-7 | .
CASSFGTAYNEQFF | TRBV27 | . | TRBJ2-1 | .
CAISDSGDLNTEAFF | TRBV10-3 | . | TRBJ1-1 | .
CASSQRPVGASSYNSPLHF | TRBV12-3/TRBV12-4 | . | TRBJ1-6 | .
CSADGAADTQYF | TRBV29-1 | . | TRBJ2-3 | .
CASSAGLSGSPLHF | TRBV5-1 | . | TRBJ1-6 | .
CASSRAGQGYGYTF | TRBV12-3/TRBV12-4 | TRBD1 | TRBJ1-2 | many
CASTPGGTYNQPQHF | TRBV12-3/TRBV12-4 | . | TRBJ1-5 | .
CSAWGTDSYEQYF | TRBV20-1 | . | TRBJ2-7 | .
CASSAGTRRTDTQYF | TRBV9 | TRBD2 | TRBJ2-3 | .
CASSHPTWTGYYGYTF | TRBV3-1 | TRBD1 | TRBJ1-2 | few
CASSYDRGPQHF | TRBV6-6 | . | TRBJ1-5 | .
CSATKTRPDEQFF | TRBV29-1 | . | TRBJ2-1 | .
CASSPWTGRITEAFF | TRBV27 | TRBD1 | TRBJ1-1 | few
CASSQDRVGSPLHF | TRBV4-3 | . | TRBJ1-6 | few
CASRPLTGSYTEAFF | TRBV12-3/TRBV12-4 | . | TRBJ1-1 | few
CASIPLTSYEQYF | TRBV3-1 | . | TRBJ2-7 | .
CASSPGTSRDTQYF | TRBV4-1 | TRBD2 | TRBJ2-3 | .
CASSSEGNTIYF | TRBV7-9 | . | TRBJ1-3 | few
CASSLTGQGTDTQYF | TRBV7-3 | . | TRBJ2-3 | .
CSARARTSGGYEQYF | TRBV20-1 | TRBD2 | TRBJ2-7 | .
CASSLPTVQPQHF | TRBV28 | . | TRBJ1-5 | few
CASSLPGTKNIQYF | TRBV5-1 | . | TRBJ2-4 | .
CASSLVGASDYGYTF | TRBV5-1 | . | TRBJ1-2 | .
CASSPLRGTYEQYF | TRBV6-2/TRBV6-3 | TRBD2 | TRBJ2-7 | once
CASSQSRGGTEAFF | TRBV4-3 | . | TRBJ1-1 | .
CASIWGGQNEQFF | TRBV12-3/TRBV12-4 | . | TRBJ2-1 | .
CASIRDRVVGELFF | TRBV12-3/TRBV12-4 | TRBD1 | TRBJ2-2 | few
CASTPFLGGGNTGELFF | TRBV5-1 | . | TRBJ2-2 | .
CASSLDRDSYGYTF | TRBV9 | . | TRBJ1-2 | .
CSARDLLGGSYNSPLHF | TRBV20-1 | . | TRBJ1-6 | few
CASSQEGTGEFEKLFF | TRBV4-3 | TRBD1 | TRBJ1-4 | few
CASSRTWNTEAFF | TRBV12-3/TRBV12-4 | . | TRBJ1-1 | few
CASSPPIETEAFF | TRBV12-3/TRBV12-4 | . | TRBJ1-1 | .
CASSFSGHRGTEAFF | TRBV3-1 | . | TRBJ1-1 | few
CSARVGSETDTQYF | TRBV20-1 | . | TRBJ2-3 | many
CASGSDRPDTEAFF | TRBV12-3/TRBV12-4 | TRBD1 | TRBJ1-1 | few
CASSPSGEGTEAFF | TRBV7-9 | . | TRBJ1-1 | few
CASSQGGRAQNTEAFF | TRBV4-1 | . | TRBJ1-1 | .
CSVSGLKVLNTEAFF | TRBV29-1 | . | TRBJ1-1 | few
CSAYPGGQNYEQYF | TRBV20-1 | . | TRBJ2-7 | few
CATSSWGDGNTIYF | TRBV15 | . | TRBJ1-3 | few